This T cell receptor (beta chain) was recovered during a study of regulatory T cells in long-lasting Graves disease. The time point was: newly diagnosed GD, antithyroid drugs for less than 3 months. There was RNA extracted from PBMCs, and the TCR library was made from it. General study findings and limits: Peripheral blood alone, not thyroid tissue, underwent study. Persistent disease was associated with favored TRBV28 usage and with favored use of TRBJ1-2 and TRBJ2-5.

With iRepertoire HTBI primers and Arm-PCR of CDR3 regions, TCR beta libraries were built. MiXCR, applied by TCRdb to the multiplex PCR reads, yields one record per CDR3 protein. In the table there are 400,000 to 450,000 distinct CDR3 sequences, roughly 15% of which are singletons. The table lists this clonotype with many counts. The antigen remains undetermined. Germline V gene sequence: CDR1 DFQATT, CDR2 SNEGSKA (reference sequence). Trimming shortened V by 3 bases and J by 0 bases, and 12 bases separated the two germline ends. This CDR3 spans 16 amino acids. These data also formed part of another study, on T cells in Graves' hyperthyroidism and ophthalmopathy. That work states: Patients aged 18 to 65 had newly diagnosed hyperthyroidism that had lasted under 2 months. Each diagnosis drew on symptoms, thyroxine, TRAb, thyroid ultrasound and orbital computed tomography findings.

Specimen: peripheral blood mononuclear cells (PBMCs), collected at new diagnosis, from a patient treated with antithyroid drugs. This receptor was identified in a woman younger than 45 with Graves disease. This chain joins TRBV20-1 and TRBJ2-6; D is possibly TRBD2 (6 bases). The DNA for the CDR3 is TGCAGTGCTAGGGCGGGACGAGTCTCTGGGGCCAACGTCCTGACTTTC. This codes for CSARAGRVSGANVLTF.